This T cell receptor (beta chain) emerged from a study of T cells after yellow fever vaccination. Broader study findings: Abundant bulk-derived clonotypes could contaminate FACS-sorted repertoires. Weaker, the secondary response peaked sooner, at day 5 versus 15.

V shed 4 bases and J 4 bases; nucleotides not matched to a gene: 6. Germline-derived CDR1 and CDR2 are MDHEN and SYDVKM. The CDR3 extends over 15 amino acids. As regards this clonotype: What it binds is not known.

UMIs and a universal primer site were added when TCR cDNA was made by 5'RACE template switching. TCRdb re-derived calls from the 5' RACE reads in MiXCR, one entry per CDR3 protein. The table lists hundreds of thousands of distinct CDR3 sequences, 9% to 15% of them singletons. The source material was PBMCs, sampled on the day of the yellow fever booster vaccination. This TCR was recovered from a man under 40 who received the YFV17D yellow fever vaccine. The V gene is TRBV28, the J gene TRBJ1-4; 7 bases map to TRBD1. CDR3 DNA sequence: TGTGCCAGCAGTTGGAACAGGGGCGGTAATGAAAAACTGTTTTTT. Its protein is CASSWNRGGNEKLFF.